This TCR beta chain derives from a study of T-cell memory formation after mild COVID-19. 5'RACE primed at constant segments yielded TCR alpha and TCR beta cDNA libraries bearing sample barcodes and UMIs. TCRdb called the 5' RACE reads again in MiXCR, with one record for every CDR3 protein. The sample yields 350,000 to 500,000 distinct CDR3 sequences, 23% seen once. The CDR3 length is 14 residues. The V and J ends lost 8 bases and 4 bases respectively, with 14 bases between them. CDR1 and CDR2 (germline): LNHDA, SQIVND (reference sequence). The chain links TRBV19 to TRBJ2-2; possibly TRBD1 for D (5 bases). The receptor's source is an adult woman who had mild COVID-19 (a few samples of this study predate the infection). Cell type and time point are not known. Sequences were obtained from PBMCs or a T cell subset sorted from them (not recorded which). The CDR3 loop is CASQRGAVTGELFF. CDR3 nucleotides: TGTGCCAGTCAAAGGGGCGCGGTCACCGGGGAGCTGTTTTTT.